These T cell receptor beta chains were read from a single sample in a study of cytomegalovirus exposure and HLA in healthy donors. The method was immunoSEQ multiplex PCR; TCRdb's version includes in-frame clones alone and lacks a portion of them. The table lists 200,000 to 250,000 clones. The sample taken for sequencing was PBMCs. The receptors were gathered from a woman aged 25 to 39 in good health and CMV-seropositive. Both conserved end residues are part of each CDR3. Fields, in order: D gene, V gene, J gene, CDR3 protein, CDR3 DNA. A D gene is named only where the DNA matches it firmly.

d_gene: -
v_gene: TRBV4-1
j_gene: TRBJ1-4
CDR3aa: CASSQDQGSEKLFF
CDR3nt: TGCGCCAGCAGCCAAGACCAGGGTAGTGAAAAACTGTTTTTT

d_gene: -
v_gene: TRBV7-2
j_gene: TRBJ2-7
CDR3aa: CASSLVTGLSSYEQYF
CDR3nt: TGTGCCAGCAGCTTAGTCACAGGCCTAAGCTCCTACGAGCAGTACTTC

d_gene: -
v_gene: TRBV6-5
j_gene: TRBJ1-5
CDR3aa: CASSLSNSNQPQHF
CDR3nt: TGTGCCAGCAGCTTGAGTAATAGCAATCAGCCCCAGCATTTT

d_gene: TRBD2
v_gene: TRBV29-1
j_gene: TRBJ2-7
CDR3aa: CSVAWGGGHEQYF
CDR3nt: TGCAGCGTTGCCTGGGGGGGAGGCCACGAGCAGTACTTC

d_gene: TRBD1
v_gene: TRBV7-8
j_gene: TRBJ2-7
CDR3aa: CASSSTGVYEQYF
CDR3nt: TGTGCCAGCAGCTCCACAGGGGTCTACGAGCAGTACTTC

d_gene: TRBD2
v_gene: TRBV19
j_gene: TRBJ2-1
CDR3aa: CASRQHGLAGVYNEQFF
CDR3nt: TGTGCCAGTAGACAACACGGGCTAGCGGGGGTTTACAATGAGCAGTTCTTC

d_gene: -
v_gene: TRBV11-2
j_gene: TRBJ1-2
CDR3aa: CASSSEGDGYTF
CDR3nt: TGTGCCAGCAGTAGCGAGGGGGATGGCTACACCTTC

d_gene: TRBD1
v_gene: TRBV4-1
j_gene: TRBJ1-3
CDR3aa: CASSLRDRGDGNTIYF
CDR3nt: TGCGCCAGCAGCCTTAGAGACAGGGGTGATGGAAACACCATATATTTT

d_gene: -
v_gene: TRBV28
j_gene: TRBJ2-2
CDR3aa: CASIFTGLGTGELFF
CDR3nt: TGTGCCAGCATTTTTACAGGGCTGGGCACCGGGGAGCTGTTTTTT

d_gene: -
v_gene: TRBV6-5
j_gene: TRBJ1-4
CDR3aa: CASSYGRANEKLFF
CDR3nt: TGTGCCAGCAGTTACGGGAGGGCTAATGAAAAACTGTTTTTT

d_gene: TRBD2
v_gene: TRBV7-9
j_gene: TRBJ2-1
CDR3aa: CASSGGSSGGNEQFF
CDR3nt: TGTGCCAGCAGCGGTGGGTCTAGCGGGGGGAATGAGCAGTTCTTC

d_gene: -
v_gene: TRBV7-8
j_gene: TRBJ2-5
CDR3aa: CASSLDRVQETQYF
CDR3nt: TGTGCCAGCAGCTTAGACAGGGTCCAAGAGACCCAGTACTTC

d_gene: TRBD2
v_gene: TRBV5-6
j_gene: TRBJ2-1
CDR3aa: CASSLVVAGSLGEQFF
CDR3nt: TGTGCCAGCAGCTTGGTGGTAGCGGGGTCACTGGGTGAGCAGTTCTTC